This paragraph reports one T cell receptor (beta chain). The antigen is unknown. CDR3 length equals 14 residues. CDR1 and CDR2 (germline): SGDLS, YYNGEE. The trim removed 3 bases at V and 2 bases at J, leaving 3 bases unmatched. The data belong to a study of cytomegalovirus exposure and HLA in healthy donors. Study findings and constraints: The study carried out a later analysis of TCR beta sequences. It associated 16,951 of them with specific HLA alleles at a false discovery rate of 0.05. Earlier findings revealed that most TCR beta V segments proved productive either about 87% or about 30% of the time. A later analysis showed HLA-associated TCR beta chains outstripping equally common others in clonal expansion.

A multiplex PCR was run with 60 Vbeta primers and 13 Jbeta primers. Using immunoSEQ multiplex PCR, the repertoire was profiled, and TCRdb retains in-frame clones only, with some absent. The sample contains about 98,000 clones, about three quarters of which appear only once. The material sequenced was PBMCs. The sequence derives from a human donor in good health. V gene TRBV9 combines with J gene TRBJ1-2; 8 bases align to TRBD1. CDR3 sequence (DNA): TGTGCCAGCAGCGCTCGGACAGGGAACTATGGCTACACCTTC. Residues: CASSARTGNYGYTF.